This T cell receptor (beta chain) was recorded in a study of control samples from healthy donors and cancer patients. Libraries were prepared by immunoSEQ multiplex PCR; TCRdb keeps only in-frame clonotypes and omits some of them. The table lists about 98,000 clones, roughly four fifths of them singletons. After removal of 5 bases from V and 4 bases from J, the junction contained 2 bases not matched to a gene. In germline, CDR1 is SGHAT, CDR2 FQNNGV. This CDR3 is built from 14 residues. V is TRBV11-2 and J is TRBJ2-5; 12 bases map to TRBD2. The sequenced sample was blood. The receptor was derived from a man between 60 and 75 years old in good health. CDR3 residues: CASSPSGGAETQYF. DNA for the CDR3: TGTGCCAGCAGCCCTAGCGGGGGGGCAGAGACCCAGTACTTC.